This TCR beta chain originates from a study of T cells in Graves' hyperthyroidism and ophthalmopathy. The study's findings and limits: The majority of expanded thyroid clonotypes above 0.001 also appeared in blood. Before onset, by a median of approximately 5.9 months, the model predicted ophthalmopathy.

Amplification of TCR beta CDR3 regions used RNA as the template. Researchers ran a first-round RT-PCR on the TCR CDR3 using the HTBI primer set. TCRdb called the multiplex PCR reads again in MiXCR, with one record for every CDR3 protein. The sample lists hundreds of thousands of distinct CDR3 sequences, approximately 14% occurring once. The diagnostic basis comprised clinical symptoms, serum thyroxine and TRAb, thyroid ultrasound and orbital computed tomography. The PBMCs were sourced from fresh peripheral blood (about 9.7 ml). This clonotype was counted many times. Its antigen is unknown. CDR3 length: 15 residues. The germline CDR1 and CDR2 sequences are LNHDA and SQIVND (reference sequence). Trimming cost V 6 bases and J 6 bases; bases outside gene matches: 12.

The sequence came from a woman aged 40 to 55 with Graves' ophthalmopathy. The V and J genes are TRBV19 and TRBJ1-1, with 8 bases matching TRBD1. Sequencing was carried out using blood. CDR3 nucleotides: TGTGCCAGTAGCCCCGTGGCGCAGGGGGCCTCTGAAGCTTTCTTT. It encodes CASSPVAQGASEAFF. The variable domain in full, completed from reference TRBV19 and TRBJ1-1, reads DGGITQSPKYLFRKEGQNVTLSCEQNLNHDAMYWYRQDPGQGLRLIYYSQIVNDFQKGDIAEGYSVSREKKESFPLTVTSAQKNPTAFYLCASSPVAQGASEAFFGQGTRLTVV.